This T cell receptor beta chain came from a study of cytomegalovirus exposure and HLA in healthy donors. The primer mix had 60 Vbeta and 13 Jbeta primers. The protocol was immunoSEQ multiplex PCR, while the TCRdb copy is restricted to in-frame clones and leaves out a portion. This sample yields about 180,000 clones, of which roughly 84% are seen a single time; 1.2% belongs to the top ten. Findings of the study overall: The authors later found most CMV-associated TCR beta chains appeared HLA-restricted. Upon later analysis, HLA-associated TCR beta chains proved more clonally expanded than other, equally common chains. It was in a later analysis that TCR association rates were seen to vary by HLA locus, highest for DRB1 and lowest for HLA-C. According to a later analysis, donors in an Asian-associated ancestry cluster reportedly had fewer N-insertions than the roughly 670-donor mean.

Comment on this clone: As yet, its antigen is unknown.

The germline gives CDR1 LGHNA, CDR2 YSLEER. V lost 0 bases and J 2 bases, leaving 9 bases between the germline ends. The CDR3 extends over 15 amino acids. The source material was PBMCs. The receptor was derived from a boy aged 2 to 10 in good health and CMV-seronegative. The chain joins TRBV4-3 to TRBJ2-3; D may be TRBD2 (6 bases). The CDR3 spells CASSQDREPTDTQYF. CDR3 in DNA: TGCGCCAGCAGCCAAGACCGGGAGCCCACAGATACGCAGTATTTT.